This T cell receptor (beta chain) was identified in a study of monozygotic twins with inflammatory bowel disease. Whole-study results and caveats: IBD patients had lower TCRbeta diversity (inverse Simpson) than healthy co-twins. Researchers were unable to tell different T cell subtypes apart.

Notes on this clonotype: The antigen is not known.

Template switching incorporated UMIs with a 6-nucleotide sample barcode. With the 5' RACE reads reprocessed, TCRdb shows one record per CDR3 protein and no DNA. Recorded for this sample: about 160,000 distinct CDR3 sequences. CDR3 size: 15 residues. CDR1 is LNHDA, CDR2 SQIVND, per germline (reference sequence). The receptor was derived from a human donor with ulcerative colitis or Crohn's disease, or a healthy co-twin of an affected twin (not recorded which). This chain links TRBV19 with TRBJ2-5; the D gene TCRdb calls, TRBD1, cannot be checked with no DNA. Input material: blood. The CDR3 protein is CASSGMRGVGETQYF.